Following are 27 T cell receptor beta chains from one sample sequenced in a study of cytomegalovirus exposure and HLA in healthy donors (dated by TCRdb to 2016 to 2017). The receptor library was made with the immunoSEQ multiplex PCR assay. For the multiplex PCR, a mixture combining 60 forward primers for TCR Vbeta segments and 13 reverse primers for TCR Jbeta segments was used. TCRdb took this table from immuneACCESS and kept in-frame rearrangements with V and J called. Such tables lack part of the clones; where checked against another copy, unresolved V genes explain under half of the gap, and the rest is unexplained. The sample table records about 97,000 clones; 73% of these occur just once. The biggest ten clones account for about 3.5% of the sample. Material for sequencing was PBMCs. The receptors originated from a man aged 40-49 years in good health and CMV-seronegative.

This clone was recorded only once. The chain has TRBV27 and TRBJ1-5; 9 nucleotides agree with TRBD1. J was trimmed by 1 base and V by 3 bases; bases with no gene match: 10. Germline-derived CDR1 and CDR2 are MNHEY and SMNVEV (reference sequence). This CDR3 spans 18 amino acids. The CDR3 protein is CASSLHYPGTGSNQPQHF. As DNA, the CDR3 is TGTGCCAGCAGTTTGCATTACCCCGGGACAGGGAGCAATCAGCCCCAGCATTTT.

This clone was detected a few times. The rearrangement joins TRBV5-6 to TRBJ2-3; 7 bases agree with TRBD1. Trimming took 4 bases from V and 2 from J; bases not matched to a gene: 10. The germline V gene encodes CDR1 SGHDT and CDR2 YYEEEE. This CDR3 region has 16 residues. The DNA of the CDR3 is TGTGCCAGCAGCAGTAGACAGGGCCGCTACACAGATACGCAGTATTTT. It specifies CASSSRQGRYTDTQYF.

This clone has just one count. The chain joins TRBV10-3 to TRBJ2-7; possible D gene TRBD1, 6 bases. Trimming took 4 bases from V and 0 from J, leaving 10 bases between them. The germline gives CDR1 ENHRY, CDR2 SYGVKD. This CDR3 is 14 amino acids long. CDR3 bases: TGTGCCATCAGTGGCATGGACAGCTCCTACGAGCAGTACTTC. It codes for CAISGMDSSYEQYF.

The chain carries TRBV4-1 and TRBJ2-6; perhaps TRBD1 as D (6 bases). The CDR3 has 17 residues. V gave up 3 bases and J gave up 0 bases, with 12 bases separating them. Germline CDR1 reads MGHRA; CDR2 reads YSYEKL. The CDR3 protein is CASSHQGLISGANVLTF. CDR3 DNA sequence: TGCGCCAGCAGCCACCAGGGGTTGATCTCTGGGGCCAACGTCCTGACTTTC.

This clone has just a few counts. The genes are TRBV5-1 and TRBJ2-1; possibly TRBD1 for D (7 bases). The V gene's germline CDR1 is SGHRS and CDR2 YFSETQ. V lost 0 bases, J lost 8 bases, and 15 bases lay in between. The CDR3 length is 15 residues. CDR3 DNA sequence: TGCGCCAGCAGCTTGGAGGGCAGGGGGGTCGATGAGCAGTTCTTC. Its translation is CASSLEGRGVDEQFF.

CDR3 sequence (DNA): TGTGCCAGCAGCTTAATCCTATTCGCGGCGGGGGGCGGACGGGGTGAGCAGTTCTTC. Translated: CASSLILFAAGGGRGEQFF. The V call is TRBV11-2, the J call TRBJ2-1, with 8 bases identical to TRBD2. CDR3 length: 19 amino acids. Germline V gene sequence: CDR1 SGHAT, CDR2 FQNNGV. The J segment lost 9 bases and the V segment lost 2 bases, leaving 21 bases of the junction unmatched.

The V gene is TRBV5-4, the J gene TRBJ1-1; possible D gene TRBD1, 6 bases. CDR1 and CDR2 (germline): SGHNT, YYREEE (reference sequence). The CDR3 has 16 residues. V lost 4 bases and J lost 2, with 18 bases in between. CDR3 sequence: CASSPPLDRKNTEAFF. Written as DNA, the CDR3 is TGTGCCAGCAGCCCTCCACTCGACAGGAAAAACACTGAAGCTTTCTTT.

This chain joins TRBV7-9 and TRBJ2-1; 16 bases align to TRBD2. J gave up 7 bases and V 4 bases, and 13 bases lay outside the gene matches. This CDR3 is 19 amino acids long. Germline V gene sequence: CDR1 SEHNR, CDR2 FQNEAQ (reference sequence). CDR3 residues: CASSSGTSGGAVVKNEQFF. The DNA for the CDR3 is TGTGCCAGCAGCTCCGGGACTAGCGGGGGGGCCGTAGTTAAAAATGAGCAGTTCTTC.

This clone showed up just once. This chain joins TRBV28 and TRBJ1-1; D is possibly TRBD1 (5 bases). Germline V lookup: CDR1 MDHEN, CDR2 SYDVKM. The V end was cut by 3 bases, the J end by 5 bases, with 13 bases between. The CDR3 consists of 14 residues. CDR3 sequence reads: CASSFSGWGTEAFF. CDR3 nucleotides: TGTGCCAGCAGTTTTTCAGGGTGGGGTACTGAAGCTTTCTTT.

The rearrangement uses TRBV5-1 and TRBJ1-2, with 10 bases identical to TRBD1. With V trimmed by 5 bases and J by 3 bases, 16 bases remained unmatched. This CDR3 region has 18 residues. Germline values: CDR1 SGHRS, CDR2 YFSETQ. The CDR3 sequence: CASRRSDRGLFSHYGYTF. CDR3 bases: TGCGCCAGCAGAAGATCCGACAGGGGGCTATTCTCTCACTATGGCTACACCTTC.

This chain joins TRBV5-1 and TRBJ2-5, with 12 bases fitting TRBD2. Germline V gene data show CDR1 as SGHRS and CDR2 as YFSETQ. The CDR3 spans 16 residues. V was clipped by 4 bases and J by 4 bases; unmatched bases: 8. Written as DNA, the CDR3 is TGCGCCAGCAGCGATCCTAGCGGGGGGGCACGAGAGACCCAGTACTTC. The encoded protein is CASSDPSGGARETQYF. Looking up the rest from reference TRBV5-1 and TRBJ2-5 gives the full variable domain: KAGVTQTPRYLIKTRGQQVTLSCSPISGHRSVSWYQQTPGQGLQFLFEYFSETQRNKGNFPGRFSGRQFSNSRSEMNVSTLELGDSALYLCASSDPSGGARETQYFGPGTRLLVL.

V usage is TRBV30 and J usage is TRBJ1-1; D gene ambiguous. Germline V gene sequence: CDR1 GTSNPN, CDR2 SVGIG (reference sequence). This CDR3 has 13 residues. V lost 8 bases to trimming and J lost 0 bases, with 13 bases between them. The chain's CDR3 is CAGCFQVNTEAFF. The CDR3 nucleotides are TGTGCCGGATGTTTTCAGGTGAACACTGAAGCTTTCTTT. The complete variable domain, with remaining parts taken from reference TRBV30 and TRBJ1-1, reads SQTIHQWPATLVQPVGSPLSLECTVEGTSNPNLYWYRQAAGRGLQLLFYSVGIGQISSEVPQNLSASRPQDRQFILSSKKLLLSDSGFYLCAGCFQVNTEAFFGQGTRLTVV.

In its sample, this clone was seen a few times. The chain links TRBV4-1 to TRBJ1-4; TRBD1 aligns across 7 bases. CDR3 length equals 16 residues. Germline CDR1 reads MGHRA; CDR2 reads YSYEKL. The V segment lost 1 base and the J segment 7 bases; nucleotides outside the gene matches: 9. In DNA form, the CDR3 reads TGCGCCAGCAGCCAAGGGCCCGGGACAGCTAGTGAAAAACTGTTTTTT. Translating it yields CASSQGPGTASEKLFF.

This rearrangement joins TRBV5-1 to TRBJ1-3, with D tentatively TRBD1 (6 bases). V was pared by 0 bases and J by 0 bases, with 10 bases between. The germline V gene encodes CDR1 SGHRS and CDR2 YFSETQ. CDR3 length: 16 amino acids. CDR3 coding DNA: TGCGCCAGCAGCTTGGGGGACACCAGCTCTGGAAACACCATATATTTT. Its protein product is CASSLGDTSSGNTIYF.

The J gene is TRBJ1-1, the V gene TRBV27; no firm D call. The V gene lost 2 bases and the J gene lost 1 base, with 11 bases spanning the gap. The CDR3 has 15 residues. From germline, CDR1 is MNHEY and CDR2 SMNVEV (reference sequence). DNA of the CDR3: TGTGCCAGCAGTTTAGGAACAGCCTGGAACACTGAAGCTTTCTTT. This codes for CASSLGTAWNTEAFF.

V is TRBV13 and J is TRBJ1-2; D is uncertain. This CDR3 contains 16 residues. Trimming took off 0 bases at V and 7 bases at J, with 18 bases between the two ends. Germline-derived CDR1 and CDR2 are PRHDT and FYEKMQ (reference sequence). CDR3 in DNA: TGTGCCAGCAGCTTAGGCCTCTCTCGTATGCCGCGTGGCTACACCTTC. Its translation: CASSLGLSRMPRGYTF.

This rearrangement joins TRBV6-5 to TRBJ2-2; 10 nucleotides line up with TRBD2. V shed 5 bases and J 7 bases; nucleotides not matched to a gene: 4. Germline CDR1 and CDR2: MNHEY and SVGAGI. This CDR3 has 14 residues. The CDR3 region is CASSSGGADGELFF. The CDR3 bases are TGTGCCAGCAGTAGCGGGGGGGCTGACGGGGAGCTGTTTTTT.

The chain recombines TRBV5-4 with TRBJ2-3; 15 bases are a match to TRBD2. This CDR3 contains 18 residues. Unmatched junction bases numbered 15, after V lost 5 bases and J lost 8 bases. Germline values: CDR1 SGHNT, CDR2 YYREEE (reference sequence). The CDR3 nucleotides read TGTGCCAGCAGTACACGGACTAGCGGGGGGGCCGGTTCCGGTACGCAGTATTTT. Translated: CASSTRTSGGAGSGTQYF.

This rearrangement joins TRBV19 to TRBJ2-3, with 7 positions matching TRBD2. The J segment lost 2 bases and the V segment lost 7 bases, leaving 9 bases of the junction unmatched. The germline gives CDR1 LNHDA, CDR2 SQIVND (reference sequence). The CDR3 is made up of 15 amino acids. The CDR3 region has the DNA TGTGCCAGTACCTCTGCGGGGGTCATCACAGATACGCAGTATTTT. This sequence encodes CASTSAGVITDTQYF.

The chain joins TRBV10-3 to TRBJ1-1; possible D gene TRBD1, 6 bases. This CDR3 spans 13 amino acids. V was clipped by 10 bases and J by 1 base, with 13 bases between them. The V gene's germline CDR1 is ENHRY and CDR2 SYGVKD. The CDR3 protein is CATSLGGNTEAFF. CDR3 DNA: TGTGCCACCTCGCTAGGGGGGAACACTGAAGCTTTCTTT.

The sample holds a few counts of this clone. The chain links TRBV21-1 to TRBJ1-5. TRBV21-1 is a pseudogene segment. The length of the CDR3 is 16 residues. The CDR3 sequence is CASSLEGGLGNQPQHF. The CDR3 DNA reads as TGTGCCAGCAGCCTAGAAGGTGGGTTGGGCAATCAGCCCCAGCATTTT.

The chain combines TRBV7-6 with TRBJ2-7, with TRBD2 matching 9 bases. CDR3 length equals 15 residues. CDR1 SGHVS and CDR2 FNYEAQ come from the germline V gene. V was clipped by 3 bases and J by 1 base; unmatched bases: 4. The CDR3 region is CASSFASGESYEQYF. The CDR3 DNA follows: TGTGCCAGCAGCTTCGCTAGCGGGGAGTCCTACGAGCAGTACTTC.

CDR3 sequence reads: CASSLPRTGFDEQYF. CDR3 DNA: TGCGCCAGCAGCTTACCTAGGACAGGGTTTGACGAGCAGTACTTC. The chain carries TRBV5-1 and TRBJ2-7; 8 positions match TRBD1. CDR1 is SGHRS and CDR2 is YFSETQ in the germline V gene. With 2 bases clipped from V and 5 bases from J, the junction kept 9 bases outside the gene matches. This CDR3 has 15 amino acids.

CDR3 sequence reads: CASSSGLAGGPEQYF. The DNA of the CDR3 is TGTGCCAGCAGCTCCGGACTAGCGGGGGGGCCCGAGCAGTACTTC. The chain combines TRBV7-2 with TRBJ2-7, with 15 bases aligning to TRBD2. The CDR3 has 15 residues. Germline V CDR1 and CDR2: SGHTA, FQGNSA. V was pared by 4 bases and J by 6 bases, with 4 bases of the junction left unmatched. The variable domain in full, completed from reference TRBV7-2 and TRBJ2-7, reads GAGVSQSPSNKVTEKGKDVELRCDPISGHTALYWYRQSLGQGLEFLIYFQGNSAPDKSGLPSDRFSAERTGGSVSTLTIQRTQQEDSAVYLCASSSGLAGGPEQYFGPGTRLTVT.

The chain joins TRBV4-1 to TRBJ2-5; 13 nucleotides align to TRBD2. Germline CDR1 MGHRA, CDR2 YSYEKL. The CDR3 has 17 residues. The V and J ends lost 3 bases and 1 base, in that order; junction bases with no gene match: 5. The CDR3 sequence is CASSQERLAGGQETQYF. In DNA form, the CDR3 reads TGCGCCAGCAGCCAGGAAAGACTAGCGGGGGGCCAAGAGACCCAGTACTTC.

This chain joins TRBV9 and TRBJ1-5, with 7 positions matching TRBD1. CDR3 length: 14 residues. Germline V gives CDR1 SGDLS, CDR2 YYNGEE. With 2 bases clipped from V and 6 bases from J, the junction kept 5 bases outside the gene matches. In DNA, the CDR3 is TGTGCCAGCAGCGTTGGAGGGGGCAGTCAGCCCCAGCATTTT. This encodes CASSVGGGSQPQHF.

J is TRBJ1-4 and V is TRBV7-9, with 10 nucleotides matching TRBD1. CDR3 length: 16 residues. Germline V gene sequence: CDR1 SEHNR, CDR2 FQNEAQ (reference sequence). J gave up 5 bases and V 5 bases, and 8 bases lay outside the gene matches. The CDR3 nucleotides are TGTGCCAGCAGCACCTTGGACAGGGGGGACAATGAAAAACTGTTTTTT. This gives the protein CASSTLDRGDNEKLFF.